This entry lists 31 T cell receptor beta chains sequenced from one sample in a study of T cells after posttransplantation cyclophosphamide. Cyclophosphamide on days +3 and +4 followed busulfan-fludarabine conditioning and a marrow graft. The method was immunoSEQ multiplex PCR; TCRdb's version includes in-frame clones alone and lacks a portion of them. This repertoire lists fewer than 7,500 clones without singletons; approximately 5.9% sits in the top ten. Sequences were derived from PBMCs, sampled after allogeneic stem cell transplant with posttransplant cyclophosphamide. These receptors came from a female patient aged 50-59 years who received an allogeneic stem cell transplant from an unrelated donor, was CMV-positive, and had acute GVHD only. Some T cells may arise from the graft donor.

This clone was seen repeatedly, ten times or more. The chain joins TRBV9 to TRBJ1-1; 7 bases are a match to TRBD1. The V gene end was trimmed by 0 bases and the J gene end by 1 base; junction bases not matched to a gene: 3. CDR1 is SGDLS and CDR2 is YYNGEE in the germline V gene. The CDR3 is 15 residues long. CDR3 sequence (DNA): TGTGCCAGCAGCGTAGGTCCAGGGGGGAACACTGAAGCTTTCTTT. Translation: CASSVGPGGNTEAFF.

This clone qualifies as medium-sized (0.01 to 0.1%). The rearrangement links TRBV2 to TRBJ2-5; 7 bases fit TRBD2. Germline loops: CDR1 SNHLY, CDR2 FYNNEI. V shed 0 bases, J shed 5 bases, and the junction held 6 bases outside the gene matches. There are 15 residues in the CDR3. The chain's CDR3 is CASSEARSGIETQYF. CDR3 in DNA: TGTGCCAGCAGTGAAGCGAGAAGCGGGATTGAGACCCAGTACTTC. Based on the CDR3 plus reference TRBV2 and TRBJ2-5, the full variable domain is EPEVTQTPSHQVTQMGQEVILRCVPISNHLYFYWYRQILGQKVEFLVSFYNNEISEKSEIFDDQFSVERPDGSNFTLKIRSTKLEDSAMYFCASSEARSGIETQYFGPGTRLLVL.

This clone was picked up a small number of times. This chain joins TRBV5-1 and TRBJ2-3; D is unclear. Deletions cut 5 bases from V and 3 bases from J, with 19 bases between. The CDR3 has 16 amino acids. Germline V gene lookup returns CDR1 SGHRS and CDR2 YFSETQ. The DNA of the CDR3 is TGCGCCAGCAGTCCCAGTGGTAGCCCGAGGACAGATACGCAGTATTTT. Its translation is CASSPSGSPRTDTQYF.

By share, this clone counts as medium-sized. The chain's CDR3 is CASSPDGRSQPQHF. The CDR3 coding sequence is TGCGCCAGCAGCCCAGACGGGAGAAGCCAGCCCCAGCATTTT. The V call is TRBV4-3, the J call TRBJ1-5; no clear D. Trimming took off 4 bases at V and 7 bases at J, with 14 bases between the two ends. CDR1 and CDR2 from the germline V gene are LGHNA and YSLEER. The length of the CDR3 is 14 residues.

There are many counts of this clone. The chain links TRBV4-3 to TRBJ1-4; D gene unclear. Looked up from germline, CDR1 is LGHNA and CDR2 is YSLEER. Between the trimmed V and J ends, which lost 4 bases and 7 bases, there was a span of 19 bases. The CDR3 contains 16 residues. CDR3 in DNA: TGCGCCAGCAGCCCCATGATAACGGGGATTGGTGAAAAACTGTTTTTT. Residues: CASSPMITGIGEKLFF.

This clone is termed medium-sized. V usage is TRBV7-9 and J usage is TRBJ1-1, with D hard to call. V gave up 5 bases and J gave up 11 bases, with 18 bases separating them. The CDR3 extends over 13 amino acids. Germline CDR1 and CDR2: SEHNR and FQNEAQ (reference sequence). The CDR3 bases are TGTGCCAGCAGCCCGGTTACCGCCCGTTGGGCTTTCTTT. It yields the protein CASSPVTARWAFF.

This clone appeared many times. The V call is TRBV27, the J call TRBJ2-7; 10 bases are a match to TRBD2. The V gene's germline CDR1 is MNHEY and CDR2 SMNVEV (reference sequence). The CDR3 consists of 17 residues. Losses at the gene ends were 6 bases for V and 0 bases for J; bases not matched to a gene: 11. CDR3 in DNA: TGTGCCAGCAGGCCCTTGACTAGCGGGTGGAACTCCTACGAGCAGTACTTC. Amino acids: CASRPLTSGWNSYEQYF.

This clone was detected ten times or more. The J gene is TRBJ2-1, the V gene TRBV2; 7 bases fit TRBD2. This CDR3 region has 16 residues. J gave up 5 bases and V 5 bases, and 12 bases lay outside the gene matches. Germline CDR1 SNHLY, CDR2 FYNNEI. Here the CDR3 DNA reads TGTGCCAGCAGTCTTCTCGGGGCGGGAGCTGACAATGAGCAGTTCTTC. Translation: CASSLLGAGADNEQFF. Supplemented by reference TRBV2 and TRBJ2-1, the full variable domain reads EPEVTQTPSHQVTQMGQEVILRCVPISNHLYFYWYRQILGQKVEFLVSFYNNEISEKSEIFDDQFSVERPDGSNFTLKIRSTKLEDSAMYFCASSLLGAGADNEQFFGPGTRLTVL.

This clone was counted ten times or more. The V call is TRBV28, the J call TRBJ1-5, with D hard to call. V gave up 3 bases and J gave up 0 bases, with 15 bases separating them. CDR3 length: 17 residues. Germline V gene data show CDR1 as MDHEN and CDR2 as SYDVKM. In nucleotides, the CDR3 is TGTGCCAGCAGTTTGAACGCCCGGGGTTATAGCAATCAGCCCCAGCATTTT. Residues: CASSLNARGYSNQPQHF.

By share of the sample, this clone is medium-sized. The genes are TRBV6-1 and TRBJ1-2, with a possible D match to TRBD1 (6 bases). The V gene lost 0 bases and the J gene lost 2 bases, with 10 bases spanning the gap. CDR1 and CDR2 (germline): MNHNS, SASEGT. This CDR3 has 15 amino acids. The DNA of the CDR3 is TGTGCCAGCAGTGAAGCGGTAGGGGGAAACTATGGCTACACCTTC. Translating it yields CASSEAVGGNYGYTF.

This clone was counted at least ten times. The V and J genes are TRBV7-2 and TRBJ2-1; 9 bases line up with TRBD2. CDR1 and CDR2 from the germline V gene are SGHTA and FQGNSA. This CDR3 comprises 15 residues. The ends lost 4 bases at V and 5 bases at J; junction bases unmatched: 6. The CDR3 DNA follows: TGTGCCAGCAGCTACACTAGCGGGCCCCACAATGAGCAGTTCTTC. Its protein is CASSYTSGPHNEQFF.

The genes are TRBV7-6 and TRBJ2-5; possibly TRBD1 for D (6 bases). V gave up 1 base and J gave up 2 bases, with 14 bases separating them. The CDR3 covers 16 residues. Germline values: CDR1 SGHVS, CDR2 FNYEAQ. CDR3 in amino acids: CASSLVVGQRQETQYF. The CDR3 nucleotides are TGTGCCAGCAGCTTAGTCGTGGGACAAAGACAAGAGACCCAGTACTTC.

This clone was counted ten times or more. The chain uses TRBV27 and TRBJ2-7; 9 bases agree with TRBD1. V gave up 4 bases and J gave up 4 bases; unmatched junction bases: 14. The CDR3 covers 17 residues. The germline gives CDR1 MNHEY, CDR2 SMNVEV (reference sequence). The CDR3 DNA follows: TGTGCCAGCAGTTCAAAACCCCCGGACAGGGGCCATTACGAGCAGTACTTC. This translates into CASSSKPPDRGHYEQYF.

This clone has ten or more counts. This rearrangement joins TRBV11-3 to TRBJ2-4; possibly TRBD2 for D (6 bases). The CDR3 totals 14 residues. The germline gives CDR1 SGHNT, CDR2 YENEEA. Trimming pared 1 base from V and 4 bases from J, leaving 8 bases between. CDR3 sequence reads: CASSLGGTKNIQYF. The CDR3, as DNA: TGTGCCAGCAGCTTAGGCGGGACTAAAAACATTCAGTACTTC.

Ten or more counts support this clone. The rearrangement uses TRBV28 and TRBJ2-4; D may be TRBD2 (5 bases). The CDR3 has 14 amino acids. Per germline, CDR1 MDHEN and CDR2 SYDVKM. Trimming pared 6 bases from V and 5 bases from J, leaving 14 bases between. Here the CDR3 DNA reads TGTGCCAGCAGCCCAGACGGGGTAGAAAACATTCAGTACTTC. Translated: CASSPDGVENIQYF. The full variable domain, its missing parts supplied by reference TRBV28 and TRBJ2-4, is DVKVTQSSRYLVKRTGEKVFLECVQDMDHENMFWYRQDPGLGLRLIYFSYDVKMKEKGDIPEGYSVSREKKERFSLILESASTNQTSMYLCASSPDGVENIQYFGAGTRLSVL.

This clone was detected many times. V is TRBV7-9 and J is TRBJ1-2, with 7 positions matching TRBD1. Germline CDR1 and CDR2: SEHNR and FQNEAQ (reference sequence). Trimming took 4 bases from V and 8 from J; bases not matched to a gene: 10. The length of the CDR3 is 14 residues. CDR3 nucleotides: TGTGCCAGCAGCTCACCGACAGGGACCGGGGGCTACACCTTC. This codes for CASSSPTGTGGYTF.

This clone has ten or more counts. The V and J genes are TRBV7-9 and TRBJ1-3; no reliable D call. From germline, CDR1 is SEHNR and CDR2 FQNEAQ (reference sequence). V dropped 0 bases and J dropped 7 bases, with 7 bases sitting between them. The CDR3 consists of 13 residues. Written as DNA, the CDR3 is TGTGCCAGCAGCTTAGCACAGTCGAACACCATATATTTT. It is translated as CASSLAQSNTIYF.

This clone occurred many times. The chain employs TRBV10-3 and TRBJ1-4, with 7 bases that match TRBD1. V trimming: 2 bases; J trimming: 9 bases; junction bases outside the gene matches: 9. In germline, CDR1 is ENHRY, CDR2 SYGVKD. The CDR3 has 15 amino acids. CDR3: CAISEVPETGKKLFF. The CDR3, as DNA: TGTGCCATCAGTGAGGTACCAGAGACAGGGAAAAAACTGTTTTTT.

By sample fraction, this clone is medium-sized. The rearrangement uses TRBV28 and TRBJ2-7, with D possibly matching TRBD1 (5 bases). The CDR3 totals 16 residues. Germline values: CDR1 MDHEN, CDR2 SYDVKM. V lost 4 bases and J 0 bases, leaving 16 bases between the germline ends. The CDR3 region has the DNA TGTGCCAGCAGTTGGAAAGCAGGGTCGAGCTCCTACGAGCAGTACTTC. This sequence encodes CASSWKAGSSSYEQYF.

This clone has ten or more counts. The V and J genes are TRBV10-1 and TRBJ2-7; D may be TRBD2 (5 bases). Germline CDR1 and CDR2: WNHNN and SYGVQD (reference sequence). CDR3 length: 14 amino acids. V was clipped by 8 bases and J by 2 bases, with 16 bases between them. CDR3 coding DNA: TGCGCCAGCTCGGAGGCTAGAGAAACCTACGAGCAGTACTTC. It encodes CASSEARETYEQYF.

This clone was recorded many times. This chain joins TRBV6-1 and TRBJ1-2; no clear D. The V end lost 1 base, the J end lost 8 bases, and 11 bases lay between the germline ends. The germline CDR1 and CDR2 sequences are MNHNS and SASEGT. This CDR3 contains 13 residues. In nucleotides, the CDR3 is TGTGCCAGCAGTGAAGGTAGCTATCGGGGCTACACCTTC. Amino acids: CASSEGSYRGYTF.

The CDR3 region is CASSVATTGQGSHSPLHF. DNA for the CDR3: TGTGCCAGCAGCGTAGCTACGACGGGACAGGGATCCCATTCACCCCTCCACTTT. The rearrangement links TRBV9 to TRBJ1-6; 9 bases line up with TRBD1. Germline CDR1 reads SGDLS; CDR2 reads YYNGEE. V dropped 0 bases and J dropped 8; count of bases not matched to a gene: 12. The CDR3 has 18 amino acids.

This clone rates as large. V gene TRBV5-5 combines with J gene TRBJ2-7, with 10 bases fitting TRBD1. CDR3 length: 16 amino acids. Germline V gene data show CDR1 as SGHKS and CDR2 as YYEKEE (reference sequence). The V segment lost 4 bases and the J segment 6 bases; nucleotides outside the gene matches: 13. The CDR3 sequence is CASSPREGDRGPEQYF. Here the CDR3 DNA reads TGTGCCAGCAGCCCGCGTGAGGGGGACAGGGGTCCCGAGCAGTACTTC.

In this sample, this clone turned up many times. Different DNA sequences within this sample yield the same CDR3. The J gene is TRBJ2-1, the V gene TRBV27, with D maybe TRBD2 (6 bases). With 3 bases removed from V and 5 bases from J, the gap between germline ends came to 8 bases. The germline CDR1 and CDR2 sequences are MNHEY and SMNVEV (reference sequence). The CDR3 covers 13 residues. The CDR3: CASSLGLHNEQFF. DNA of the CDR3: TGTGCCAGCAGTTTGGGACTTCACAATGAGCAGTTCTTC.

By proportion, this clone is medium-sized. Other nucleotide sequences from this sample produce the same CDR3. This sequence joins TRBV10-3 and TRBJ2-7, with TRBD2 identical over 7 bases. CDR1 and CDR2 from the germline V gene are ENHRY and SYGVKD. The CDR3 is 16 amino acids. J gave up 0 bases and V 1 base, and 6 bases lay outside the gene matches. CDR3: CAISEFASGVSYEQYF. CDR3 DNA sequence: TGTGCCATCAGTGAGTTTGCTAGCGGAGTCTCCTACGAGCAGTACTTC.

This clone was counted many times. The genes are TRBV7-9 and TRBJ2-1; 7 nucleotides match TRBD2. CDR1 is SEHNR and CDR2 is FQNEAQ in the germline V gene (reference sequence). V was clipped by 0 bases and J by 3 bases; unmatched bases: 5. The CDR3 covers 16 residues. In DNA form, the CDR3 reads TGTGCCAGCAGCTTAGCTGCGGGAGCGATCTACAATGAGCAGTTCTTC. It yields the protein CASSLAAGAIYNEQFF.

This clone came up many times. The rearrangement uses TRBV19 and TRBJ1-1; the match to TRBD1 covers 8 bases. This CDR3 comprises 14 residues. Trimming removed 6 bases from V and 6 bases from J; junction bases left unmatched: 9. Germline CDR1 reads LNHDA; CDR2 reads SQIVND (reference sequence). The CDR3 loop is CASSLGQGDAEAFF. The CDR3 DNA reads as TGTGCCAGTAGCCTAGGACAGGGCGACGCTGAAGCTTTCTTT. Supplemented by reference TRBV19 and TRBJ1-1, the full variable domain reads DGGITQSPKYLFRKEGQNVTLSCEQNLNHDAMYWYRQDPGQGLRLIYYSQIVNDFQKGDIAEGYSVSREKKESFPLTVTSAQKNPTAFYLCASSLGQGDAEAFFGQGTRLTVV.

V and J are TRBV18 and TRBJ2-7; 7 bases map to TRBD2. CDR1 and CDR2 (germline): KGHSH, LQKENI. Trimming at V came to 3 bases and at J to 4 bases, leaving 6 bases not matched to a gene. The CDR3 spans 14 residues. CDR3 bases: TGTGCCAGCTCACCGGCGCGGGAGAATTACGAGCAGTACTTC. Its protein is CASSPARENYEQYF. The whole variable domain, filled in from reference TRBV18 and TRBJ2-7, reads NAGVMQNPRHLVRRRGQEARLRCSPMKGHSHVYWYRQLPEEGLKFMVYLQKENIIDESGMPKERFSAEFPKEGPSILRIQQVVRGDSAAYFCASSPARENYEQYFGPGTRLTVT.

This clone was counted between two and nine times. The chain is built from TRBV7-9 and TRBJ2-7, with 14 bases lining up with TRBD2. Unmatched junction bases numbered 6, after V lost 5 bases and J lost 6 bases. CDR1 is SEHNR and CDR2 is FQNEAQ in the germline V gene (reference sequence). The CDR3 length is 15 residues. In DNA form, the CDR3 reads TGTGCCAGCAGCCGGGTCGGACTAGCGGGAGGCGAGCAGTACTTC. This encodes CASSRVGLAGGEQYF.

Many counts were recorded for this clone. The V call is TRBV9, the J call TRBJ1-4, with D possibly TRBD1 on 5 matching bases. Trimming removed 6 bases from V and 0 bases from J, with 12 bases in between. There are 15 residues in the CDR3. The germline V gene has CDR1 SGDLS and CDR2 YYNGEE. CDR3 amino acids: CASTVGGATNEKLFF. The DNA for the CDR3 is TGTGCCAGCACCGTCGGAGGGGCAACTAATGAAAAACTGTTTTTT.

This clone appeared many times. The chain employs TRBV7-8 and TRBJ1-1; no clear D gene. V was cut by 0 bases and J by 5 bases, with 13 bases left in between. The CDR3 spans 15 residues. Germline V gene data show CDR1 as SGHVS and CDR2 as FQNEAQ. CDR3 in amino acids: CASSLAFRGNTEAFF. CDR3 coding DNA: TGTGCCAGCAGCTTAGCGTTCCGGGGAAATACTGAAGCTTTCTTT.